A single sample gave rise to the 21 T cell receptor beta chains below, sequenced in a study of patients and donors after allogeneic stem cell transplantation. TCRdb reprocessed the RT-PCR reads with MiXCR, giving one entry per CDR3 protein. Among hundreds of thousands of distinct CDR3 sequences listed, 38% were seen once. Input material: blood, either unsorted or a sorted T cell fraction (not recorded which). These receptors were collected from a human donor who was either an allogeneic HSCT recipient or a stem cell or donor lymphocyte infusion donor (not recorded which). It is not recorded whose cells these are; they may come from a transplant donor.

The chain combines TRBV20-1 with TRBJ1-1; TRBD1 is a possible D gene (5 bases). This CDR3 spans 14 amino acids. CDR1 is DFQATT, CDR2 SNEGSKA, per germline (reference sequence). Trimming stripped 6 bases from V and 4 bases from J, with 18 bases between. The DNA of the CDR3 is TGCAGTGCCGCGTCCCAGGGAGAGTCCACTGAAGCTTTCTTT. This translates into CSAASQGESTEAFF.

The V gene is TRBV15, the J gene TRBJ2-1, with TRBD1 identical over 8 bases. Germline V lookup: CDR1 LNHNV, CDR2 YYDKDF (reference sequence). The CDR3 is 16 amino acids. V gave up 0 bases and J gave up 3 bases; unmatched junction bases: 4. The CDR3, as DNA: TGTGCCACCAGCAGAGATCTCGGGACAGGCTACAATGAGCAGTTCTTC. This gives the protein CATSRDLGTGYNEQFF.

This clonotype was found a few times. One end of the junction is discordant with germline, which a read error may explain. The V call is TRBV7-8, the J call TRBJ1-5; 9 nucleotides align to TRBD1. Germline V lookup: CDR1 SGHVS, CDR2 FQNEAQ. CDR3 length: 15 amino acids. The CDR3 DNA is TGTGCCAGCAGTTTTAACAGGGGGCGGAATCGGCCCCAGCATTTT. Protein product: CASSFNRGRNRPQHF.

Only a few counts were recorded for this clonotype. The V call is TRBV12-3 or TRBV12-4, the J call TRBJ1-5; 8 bases align to TRBD1. The CDR3 sequence is 14 residues long. V shed 4 bases, J shed 7 bases, and the junction held 6 bases outside the gene matches. CDR3 sequence (DNA): TGTGCCAGCAGTTACCACAGGGGGGCCCAGCCCCAGCATTTT. Amino acid sequence: CASSYHRGAQPQHF.

This clonotype turned up a few times. This chain joins TRBV6-2 or TRBV6-3 and TRBJ1-2; 7 bases align to TRBD1. The J segment lost 3 bases and the V segment lost 6 bases, leaving 1 base of the junction unmatched. This CDR3 region has 12 residues. The germline V gene has CDR1 MNHEY and CDR2 SVGEGT. The CDR3 region is CASRTGDYGYTF. Written as DNA, the CDR3 is TGTGCCAGCAGAACAGGGGACTATGGCTACACCTTC.

Only a few counts were recorded for this clonotype. This sequence joins TRBV12-3 or TRBV12-4 and TRBJ1-5; TRBD1 matches at 10 bases. J was trimmed by 2 bases and V by 3 bases; bases with no gene match: 13. The CDR3 sequence is 19 residues long. CDR3 coding DNA: TGTGCCAGCAGTTTTCTGACCCTGGGAGGGACAGGGGGCAATCAGCCCCAGCATTTT. This translates into CASSFLTLGGTGGNQPQHF.

The chain couples TRBV29-1 to TRBJ1-1, with D possibly TRBD1 on 6 matching bases. V was cut by 4 bases and J by 1 base, with 16 bases left in between. The CDR3 is 15 amino acids. Germline loops: CDR1 SQVTM, CDR2 ANQGSEA. The CDR3 protein is CSVGLRLGGNTEAFF. As DNA, the CDR3 is TGCAGCGTTGGGCTACGGTTAGGGGGGAACACTGAAGCTTTCTTT.

The V call is TRBV27, the J call TRBJ1-5; no clear D gene. The CDR3 loop spans 14 amino acids. Germline V gene data show CDR1 as MNHEY and CDR2 as SMNVEV (reference sequence). V was shortened by 2 bases and J by 2 bases, with 7 bases between the two germline ends. CDR3 nucleotides: TGTGCCAGCAGTTTAGGCGTAGGCAATCAGCCCCAGCATTTT. This gives the protein CASSLGVGNQPQHF.

The DNA of the CDR3 is TGCAGTGCTAGAGAGCGCGCTAACTATGGCTACACCTTC. As protein: CSARERANYGYTF. This sequence joins TRBV20-1 and TRBJ1-2, with no clear D. V lost 0 bases to trimming and J lost 0 bases, with 5 bases between them. The CDR3 consists of 13 residues. Per germline, CDR1 DFQATT and CDR2 SNEGSKA (reference sequence).

This clonotype showed up just a few times. The chain has TRBV20-1 and TRBJ1-4, with no clear D. The V end was cut by 0 bases, the J end by 7 bases, with 15 bases between. Germline V gene data show CDR1 as DFQATT and CDR2 as SNEGSKA (reference sequence). CDR3 length: 15 amino acids. The CDR3 sequence: CSARDRRAEGEKLFF. The CDR3 DNA sequence: TGCAGTGCTAGAGATCGTAGGGCGGAGGGTGAAAAACTGTTTTTT.

The chain recombines TRBV7-3 with TRBJ2-1, with D possibly being TRBD1 (5 bases). The CDR3 extends over 15 amino acids. Germline loops: CDR1 SGHTA, CDR2 FQGTGA. V lost 5 bases and J 7 bases, leaving 18 bases between the germline ends. CDR3 in amino acids: CASSQDRLIGNEQFF. The DNA of the CDR3 is TGTGCCAGCAGCCAAGACAGACTTATCGGAAATGAGCAGTTCTTC.

The chain carries TRBV7-3 and TRBJ1-1, with D possibly matching TRBD1 (5 bases). The CDR3 extends over 14 amino acids. V gave up 1 base and J gave up 7 bases, with 13 bases separating them. Germline CDR1 and CDR2: SGHTA and FQGTGA. CDR3 loop: CASSLRAGAGEAFF. CDR3 nucleotide sequence: TGTGCCAGCAGCTTAAGGGCTGGGGCAGGTGAAGCTTTCTTT.

The chain recombines TRBV5-1 with TRBJ2-7; tentatively, D is TRBD1 (8 bases). This CDR3 has 16 amino acids. Trimming pared 4 bases from V and 7 bases from J, leaving 24 bases between. Per germline, CDR1 SGHRS and CDR2 YFSETQ. CDR3 amino acids: CASSTFPRDRREEQYF. CDR3 coding DNA: TGCGCCAGCAGCACCTTTCCCCGGGACAGGCGGGAGGAGCAGTACTTC.

CDR3 region: CSAPDGKNEKLFF. The CDR3 nucleotides are TGCAGTGCTCCAGACGGGAAAAATGAAAAACTGTTTTTT. This chain joins TRBV20-1 and TRBJ1-4; no clear D gene. CDR3 length: 13 residues. V lost 5 bases and J lost 5, with 12 bases in between. Looked up from germline, CDR1 is DFQATT and CDR2 is SNEGSKA (reference sequence).

This clonotype was seen a handful of times. CDR3 coding DNA: TGTGCCAGCAGCTTCCACGGGCCCTCTGGAAACACCATATATTTT. This gives the protein CASSFHGPSGNTIYF. This chain links TRBV7-9 with TRBJ1-3; D remains unclear. This CDR3 has 15 residues. Germline V gene sequence: CDR1 SEHNR, CDR2 FQNEAQ (reference sequence). The V gene lost 3 bases and the J gene lost 0 bases, with 9 bases spanning the gap.

The chain joins TRBV20-1 to TRBJ1-2, with TRBD1 as a possible D gene (6 bases). The CDR3 spans 13 residues. The V end lost 3 bases, the J end lost 3 bases, and 11 bases lay between the germline ends. CDR1 DFQATT and CDR2 SNEGSKA come from the germline V gene (reference sequence). The CDR3, as DNA: TGCAGTGCTAGGACGGGGGCCGACTATGGCTACACCTTC. Its protein is CSARTGADYGYTF.

There are many counts of this clonotype. V gene TRBV5-1 combines with J gene TRBJ1-1; D is uncertain. This CDR3 is 13 amino acids long. CDR1 and CDR2 from the germline V gene are SGHRS and YFSETQ. V was clipped by 4 bases and J by 1 base, with 8 bases between them. The CDR3 nucleotides read TGCGCCAGCAGCGACCGGGAGAACACTGAAGCTTTCTTT. Its translation is CASSDRENTEAFF. The full variable domain, in which reference TRBV5-1 and TRBJ1-1 provide the parts outside the CDR3, is KAGVTQTPRYLIKTRGQQVTLSCSPISGHRSVSWYQQTPGQGLQFLFEYFSETQRNKGNFPGRFSGRQFSNSRSEMNVSTLELGDSALYLCASSDRENTEAFFGQGTRLTVV.

DNA of the CDR3: TGTGCCATCAGTGGGGCGGGGGCTGCAGATACGCAGTATTTT. Its protein is CAISGAGAADTQYF. J is TRBJ2-3 and V is TRBV10-3, with D possibly TRBD2 on 7 matching bases. The length of the CDR3 is 14 residues. The V gene's germline CDR1 is ENHRY and CDR2 SYGVKD. V was shortened by 4 bases and J by 4 bases, with 12 bases between the two germline ends.

The V and J genes are TRBV29-1 and TRBJ1-1; 7 bases fit TRBD1. Germline V gene data show CDR1 as SQVTM and CDR2 as ANQGSEA. There are 11 residues in the CDR3. The V segment lost 5 bases and the J segment 11 bases; nucleotides outside the gene matches: 8. The CDR3 coding sequence is TGCAGCGTTTGGGACAGCCAGGAGGCTTTCTTT. Protein: CSVWDSQEAFF.

V usage is TRBV2 and J usage is TRBJ1-2; TRBD1 might be the D (5 bases). Germline lookup yields CDR1 SNHLY and CDR2 FYNNEI. The CDR3 runs 14 residues. Deletions cut 7 bases from V and 5 bases from J, with 17 bases between. The CDR3 DNA sequence: TGTGCCAGCACCCTCGGGACCCTCGGTTATGGCTACACCTTC. It translates to CASTLGTLGYGYTF.

The chain carries TRBV28 and TRBJ2-1; TRBD2 agrees at 8 bases. Germline CDR1 reads MDHEN; CDR2 reads SYDVKM. CDR3 length equals 16 residues. Trimming took 5 bases from V and 7 from J; bases not matched to a gene: 13. The DNA of the CDR3 is TGTGCCAGCAGTCCAGCCGGGAGGGGCGGGAGAAATGAGCAGTTCTTC. Translated, it gives CASSPAGRGGRNEQFF.